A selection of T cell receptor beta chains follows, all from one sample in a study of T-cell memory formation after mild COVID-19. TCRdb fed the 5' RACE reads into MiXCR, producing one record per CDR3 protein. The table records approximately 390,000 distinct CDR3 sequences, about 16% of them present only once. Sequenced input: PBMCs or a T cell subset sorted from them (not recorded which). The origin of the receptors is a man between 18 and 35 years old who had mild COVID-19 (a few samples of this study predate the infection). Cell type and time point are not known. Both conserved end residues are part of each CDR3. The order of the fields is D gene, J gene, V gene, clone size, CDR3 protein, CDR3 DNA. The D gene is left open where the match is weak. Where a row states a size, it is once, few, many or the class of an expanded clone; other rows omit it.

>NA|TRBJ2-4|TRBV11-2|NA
CASSLAPGGRNVIQYF
TGTGCCAGCAGCTTAGCACCCGGAGGCAGGAACGTCATTCAGTACTTC
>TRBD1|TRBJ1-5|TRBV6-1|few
CASSPTGGGVAQHF
TGTGCCAGCAGTCCCACAGGGGGCGGCGTGGCCCAGCATTTT
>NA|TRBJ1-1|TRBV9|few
CASSVLSRDTEAFF
TGTGCCAGCAGCGTACTGTCCCGGGACACTGAAGCTTTCTTT
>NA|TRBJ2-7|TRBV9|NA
CASSGYVSGEQYF
TGTGCCAGCAGCGGGTACGTTAGTGGCGAGCAGTACTTC
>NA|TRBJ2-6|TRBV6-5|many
CASSLTSTGANVLTF
TGTGCCAGCAGCCTAACTAGTACTGGGGCCAACGTCCTGACTTTC
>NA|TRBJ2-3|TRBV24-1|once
CATSDFRTDTQYF
TGTGCCACCAGTGATTTCCGCACAGATACGCAGTATTTT
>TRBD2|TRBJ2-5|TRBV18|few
CASSRSLAGETQYF
TGTGCCAGCTCCAGGTCACTAGCGGGGGAGACCCAGTACTTC
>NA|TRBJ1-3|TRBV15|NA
CATSATGGGDSGNTIYF
TGTGCCACCAGCGCAACAGGCGGGGGGGACTCTGGAAACACCATATATTTT
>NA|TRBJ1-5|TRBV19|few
CASSPRARDQPQHF
TGTGCCAGTAGTCCGAGGGCGCGGGATCAGCCCCAGCATTTT
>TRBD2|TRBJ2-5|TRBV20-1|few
CSAGGQRGRETQYF
TGCAGTGCTGGAGGGCAGCGGGGAAGGGAGACCCAGTACTTC
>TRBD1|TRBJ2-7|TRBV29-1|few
CSVGGDRLTYEQYF
TGCAGCGTTGGGGGGGACAGGTTAACCTACGAGCAGTACTTC
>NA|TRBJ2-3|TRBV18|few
CASSPTAPRDTQYF
TGTGCCAGCTCACCAACCGCCCCAAGAGATACGCAGTATTTT
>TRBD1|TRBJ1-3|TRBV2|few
CASSGDRGQSILSGNTIYF
TGTGCCAGCAGCGGGGACAGGGGGCAATCGATACTCTCTGGAAACACCATATATTTT
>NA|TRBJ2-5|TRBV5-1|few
CASSLRHREAETQYF
TGCGCCAGCAGCTTGAGGCACAGGGAGGCTGAGACCCAGTACTTC
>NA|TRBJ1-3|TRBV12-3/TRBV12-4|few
CASSFSGPGNTIYF
TGTGCCAGCAGTTTTTCGGGACCTGGAAACACCATATATTTT
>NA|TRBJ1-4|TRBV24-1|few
CATSAGPDSQTNEKLFF
TGTGCCACCAGTGCCGGTCCAGACAGTCAGACTAATGAAAAACTGTTTTTT
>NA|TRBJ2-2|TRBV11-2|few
CASSLDISLSGGELFF
TGTGCCAGCAGCTTAGATATTAGCCTTTCCGGCGGGGAGCTGTTTTTT
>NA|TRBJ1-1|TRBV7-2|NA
CASSLVSVGAGFTEAFF
TGTGCCAGCAGCTTAGTAAGTGTGGGGGCAGGGTTCACTGAAGCTTTCTTT
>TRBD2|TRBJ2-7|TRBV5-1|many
CASSGATGTSVHEQYF
TGCGCCAGCAGCGGGGCTACCGGGACTAGCGTCCACGAGCAGTACTTC
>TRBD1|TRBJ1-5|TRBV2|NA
CASSEPGQVYQPQHF
TGTGCCAGCAGTGAACCGGGACAGGTCTACCAGCCCCAGCATTTT
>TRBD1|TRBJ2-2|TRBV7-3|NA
CASRTRDSENTGELFF
TGTGCCAGCAGAACTCGGGACAGCGAAAACACCGGGGAGCTGTTTTTT
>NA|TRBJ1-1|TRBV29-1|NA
CSVVRGGAEAFF
TGCAGCGTTGTACGGGGGGGCGCTGAAGCTTTCTTT
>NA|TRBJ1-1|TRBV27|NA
CASQTLNTEAFF
TGTGCCAGTCAGACCTTGAACACTGAAGCTTTCTTT
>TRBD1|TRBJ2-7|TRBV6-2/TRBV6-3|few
CASSYGMTGSSYEQYF
TGTGCCAGCAGTTACGGGATGACAGGGAGCTCCTACGAGCAGTACTTC
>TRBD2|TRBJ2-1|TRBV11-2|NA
CASSSSGGAFLNEQFF
TGTGCCAGCAGTTCCAGCGGGGGGGCCTTCTTGAATGAGCAGTTCTTC
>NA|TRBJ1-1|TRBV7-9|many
CASSHPEAFF
TGTGCCAGCAGTCACCCTGAAGCTTTCTTT
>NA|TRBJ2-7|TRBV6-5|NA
CASSYSEGTYEQYF
TGTGCCAGCAGTTACTCCGAGGGGACCTACGAGCAGTACTTC
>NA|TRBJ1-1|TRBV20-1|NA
CSARDPSTNTEAFF
TGCAGTGCTAGAGATCCTTCCACGAACACTGAAGCTTTCTTT
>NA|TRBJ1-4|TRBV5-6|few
CASSDMRGGGKLFF
TGTGCCAGCAGCGATATGAGGGGGGGAGGAAAACTGTTTTTT
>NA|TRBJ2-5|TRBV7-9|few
CASSFFPGGSETQYF
TGTGCCAGCAGCTTCTTCCCCGGGGGATCAGAGACCCAGTACTTC
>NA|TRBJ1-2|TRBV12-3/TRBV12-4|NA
CASTYSLTSNYGYTF
TGTGCCAGCACTTATTCCCTAACCAGTAACTATGGCTACACCTTC
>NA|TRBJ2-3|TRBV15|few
CATSIGEVSTDTQYF
TGTGCCACCAGCATTGGGGAGGTGAGCACAGATACGCAGTATTTT
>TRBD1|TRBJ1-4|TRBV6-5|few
CASAGTGGGKLFF
TGTGCCAGTGCCGGGACAGGGGGCGGGAAACTGTTTTTT
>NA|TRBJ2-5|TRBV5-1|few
CASSLAIGNQETQYF
TGCGCCAGCAGCTTGGCCATTGGCAACCAAGAGACCCAGTACTTC
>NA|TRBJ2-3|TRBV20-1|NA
CSVTRPPSTDTQYF
TGCAGTGTAACGAGACCGCCGTCCACAGATACGCAGTATTTT
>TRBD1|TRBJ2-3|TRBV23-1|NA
CASSQRDRSTDTQYF
TGCGCCAGCAGTCAACGGGACAGAAGCACAGATACGCAGTATTTT
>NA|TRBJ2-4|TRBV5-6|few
CASSLLEGPQYF
TGTGCCAGCAGCTTGCTCGAGGGGCCACAGTACTTC
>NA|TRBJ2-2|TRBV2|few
CASSEKGTNTGELFF
TGTGCCAGCAGTGAAAAGGGGACGAACACCGGGGAGCTGTTTTTT
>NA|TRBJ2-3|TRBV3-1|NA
CASSQLRADTQYF
TGTGCCAGCAGCCAACTGAGGGCAGATACGCAGTATTTT
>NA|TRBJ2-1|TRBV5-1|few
CASRAGYGFYNEQFF
TGCGCCAGCAGGGCGGGGTACGGGTTCTACAATGAGCAGTTCTTC
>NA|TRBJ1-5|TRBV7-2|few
CASSPRRQDNQPQHF
TGTGCCAGCAGCCCTCGGCGGCAAGACAATCAGCCCCAGCATTTT
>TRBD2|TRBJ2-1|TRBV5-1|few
CASSLSSGGNEQFF
TGCGCCAGCAGCTTGTCTAGCGGGGGGAATGAGCAGTTCTTC
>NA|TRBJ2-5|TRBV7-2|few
CASSFAWGEETQYF
TGTGCCAGCAGCTTCGCGTGGGGGGAAGAGACCCAGTACTTC
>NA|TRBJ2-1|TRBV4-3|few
CASSQGGFLDEQFF
TGCGCCAGCAGCCAAGGGGGGTTTTTGGATGAGCAGTTCTTC
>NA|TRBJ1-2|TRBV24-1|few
CATSDWRDGYNF
TGTGCCACCAGTGATTGGAGGGACGGCTACAACTTC
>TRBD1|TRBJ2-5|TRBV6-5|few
CASSLRDGTAAQYF
TGTGCCAGCAGTTTGCGAGACGGGACAGCGGCCCAGTACTTC
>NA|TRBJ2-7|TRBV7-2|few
CASSLRQSYEQYF
TGTGCCAGCAGCTTAAGGCAGTCCTACGAGCAGTACTTC
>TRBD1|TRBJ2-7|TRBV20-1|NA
CSATGQGNVYEQYF
TGCAGTGCCACCGGACAGGGGAACGTCTACGAGCAGTACTTC
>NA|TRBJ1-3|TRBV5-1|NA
CASSLDLAGNTIYF
TGCGCCAGCAGCTTGGACCTGGCAGGAAACACCATATATTTT
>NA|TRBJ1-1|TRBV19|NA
CASSRGGNTEAFF
TGTGCCAGTAGTCGGGGTGGGAACACTGAAGCTTTCTTT
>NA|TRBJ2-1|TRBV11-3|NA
CASSPPDREQFF
TGTGCCAGCAGCCCACCAGACAGGGAGCAGTTCTTC
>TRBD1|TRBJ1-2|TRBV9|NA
CASSPRGSLYGYTF
TGTGCCAGCAGCCCCAGGGGGAGTCTCTATGGCTACACCTTC
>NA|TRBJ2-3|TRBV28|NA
CASSFLGPQGATQYF
TGTGCCAGCAGTTTTCTCGGGCCCCAGGGTGCTACGCAGTATTTT
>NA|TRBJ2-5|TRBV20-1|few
CSARVPQEETQYF
TGCAGTGCTAGAGTCCCACAGGAAGAGACCCAGTACTTC
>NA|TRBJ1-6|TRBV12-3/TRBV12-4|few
CASSPRRGVIEDSPLHF
TGTGCCAGCAGTCCACGACGGGGAGTTATTGAAGACTCACCCCTCCACTTT